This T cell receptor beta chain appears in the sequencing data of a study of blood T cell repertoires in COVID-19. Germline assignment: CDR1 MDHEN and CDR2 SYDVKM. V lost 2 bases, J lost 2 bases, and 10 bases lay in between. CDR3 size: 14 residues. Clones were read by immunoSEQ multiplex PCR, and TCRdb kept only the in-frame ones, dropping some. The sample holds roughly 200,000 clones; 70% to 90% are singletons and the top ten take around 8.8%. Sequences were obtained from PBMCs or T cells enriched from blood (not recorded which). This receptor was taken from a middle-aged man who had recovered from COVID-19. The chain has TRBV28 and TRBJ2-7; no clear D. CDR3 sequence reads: CASSLRQPPYEQYF. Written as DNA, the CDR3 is TGTGCCAGCAGTTTAAGACAACCACCCTACGAGCAGTACTTC.